This T cell receptor beta chain was found in a study of cytomegalovirus exposure and HLA in healthy donors. As for the study in general: From HLA-typed donors, an early data release held some 80 million unique TCRs. Points from the study as a whole: Within an earlier analysis, most TCR beta V segments proved productive either about 90% or about 30% of the time.

On this clone: Its antigen is as yet unknown.

The PCR contained 60 Vbeta and 13 Jbeta primers. Per the study methods: Later work found 65 million to 85 million unique TCR beta chains, with roughly 11 million shared. Data came from immunoSEQ multiplex PCR; TCRdb stores just in-frame clones and leaves some out. From that table come the V and J calls and clone size; the DNA was used to work out D and trimming. The data include about 110,000 clones; the top ten clones carry around 6.5%. Sequencing used PBMCs. The clonotype was recovered from a man aged 40-50 years in good health and CMV-seropositive.

DNA of the CDR3: TGTGCCAGCAGTTTATCGACAGGTTCCGCCTACGAGCAGTACTTC. It specifies CASSLSTGSAYEQYF. The chain has TRBV27 and TRBJ2-7, with a weak D call TRBD1 (6 bases). V lost 0 bases and J 2 bases, leaving 11 bases between the germline ends. Germline V gene lookup returns CDR1 MNHEY and CDR2 SMNVEV (reference sequence). The length of the CDR3 is 15 residues.